This passage covers 5 T cell receptor beta chains from one sample sequenced in a study of OX40 agonist ivuxolimab in advanced cancers. Profiled with immunoSEQ multiplex PCR; TCRdb holds only in-frame clones, not every one. The sample shows about 16,000 clones, approximately 90% of them seen only once. The sequenced sample was CD4+ or CD8+ T cells sorted from blood, obtained in a trial of the OX40 agonist ivuxolimab. The receptors were sampled from an adult with an advanced solid tumor such as melanoma, head and neck, liver or kidney cancer.

The sample holds one count of this clone. The DNA of the CDR3 is TGTGCCAGCAGCTCCCCCCCTATATCGGTCGGGGTCCGGGAGGGCAATCAGCCCCAGCATTTT. Amino acids: CASSSPPISVGVREGNQPQHF. J is TRBJ1-5 and V is TRBV7-7; D is unclear. Germline CDR1 is SSHAT and CDR2 is FNYEAQ (reference sequence). CDR3 size: 21 residues. V shed 4 bases and J shed 2 bases, with 30 bases lying between them.

The rearrangement uses TRBV19 and TRBJ2-3; D gene uncertain. V was shortened by 2 bases and J by 6 bases, with 12 bases between the two germline ends. Germline loops: CDR1 LNHDA, CDR2 SQIVND (reference sequence). The CDR3 is made up of 14 amino acids. Here the CDR3 DNA reads TGTGCCAGTAGTATATTCGAATTTGGGGATACGCAGTATTTT. Its protein is CASSIFEFGDTQYF.

The chain has TRBV4-3 and TRBJ1-4; D possibly corresponds to TRBD1 (5 bases). The CDR3 totals 15 residues. The germline gives CDR1 LGHNA, CDR2 YSLEER. The V gene lost 1 base and the J gene lost 7 bases, with 13 bases spanning the gap. This CDR3 reads CASSQGAGGSEKLFF. The CDR3 region has the DNA TGCGCCAGCAGCCAAGGGGCGGGGGGGAGTGAAAAACTGTTTTTT.

The rearrangement uses TRBV2 and TRBJ1-2; D gene uncertain. V was pared by 4 bases and J by 4 bases, with 13 bases between. The CDR3 spans 14 residues. Germline CDR1 and CDR2: SNHLY and FYNNEI. CDR3 in DNA: TGTGCCAGCAGTGCCCCTGCGAGTTTCTATGGCTACACCTTC. Residues: CASSAPASFYGYTF.

The chain recombines TRBV13 with TRBJ2-3; TRBD1 or TRBD2 may be the D gene (5 bases each). The V and J ends lost 5 bases and 2 bases respectively, with 11 bases between them. This CDR3 contains 14 residues. Germline-derived CDR1 and CDR2 are PRHDT and FYEKMQ (reference sequence). This CDR3 is CASSQGRVTDTQYF. The CDR3 nucleotides read TGTGCCAGCAGCCAGGGACGGGTCACAGATACGCAGTATTTT.